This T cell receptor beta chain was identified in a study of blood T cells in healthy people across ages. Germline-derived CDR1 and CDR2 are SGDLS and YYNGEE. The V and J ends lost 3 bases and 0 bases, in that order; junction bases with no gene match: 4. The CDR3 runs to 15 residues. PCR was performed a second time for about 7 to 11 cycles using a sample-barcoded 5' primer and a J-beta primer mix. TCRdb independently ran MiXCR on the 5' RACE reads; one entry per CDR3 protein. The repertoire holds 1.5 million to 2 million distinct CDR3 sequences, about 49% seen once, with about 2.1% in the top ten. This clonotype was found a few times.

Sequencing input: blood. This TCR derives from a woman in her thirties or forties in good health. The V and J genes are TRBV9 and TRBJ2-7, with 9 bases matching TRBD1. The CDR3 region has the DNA TGTGCCAGCAGCGGACAGGGGGTGAGCTCCTACGAGCAGTACTTC. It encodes CASSGQGVSSYEQYF.